The entry that follows covers one T cell receptor (beta chain) sequence. What it binds is unknown. V lost 7 bases and J lost 0, with 10 bases in between. This CDR3 region has 13 residues. The germline gives CDR1 DFQATT, CDR2 SNEGSKA (reference sequence). This record belongs to a study of T-cell reconstitution after alpha-beta-depleted transplantation in children. It was with unique molecular identifiers that the TCRbeta library was prepared. Each CDR3 protein gets one entry after TCRdb re-called the PCR reads with MiXCR. This table holds about 540,000 distinct CDR3 sequences, about a quarter found once. General study results and limits: Diversity of TCRbeta at day 60 was high in some patients, arising from surviving recipient T cells and thymic progenitors.

This receptor was taken from a boy younger than two with Wiskott-Aldrich syndrome, due to receive a stem cell transplant. The sample in question was PBMCs, obtained before TCRalphabeta/CD19-depleted stem cell transplant. The genes are TRBV20-1 and TRBJ1-5; D ambiguous. This CDR3 reads CSVRPDSNQPQHF. For the CDR3, the DNA is TGCAGTGTCCGCCCAGATAGCAATCAGCCCCAGCATTTT.